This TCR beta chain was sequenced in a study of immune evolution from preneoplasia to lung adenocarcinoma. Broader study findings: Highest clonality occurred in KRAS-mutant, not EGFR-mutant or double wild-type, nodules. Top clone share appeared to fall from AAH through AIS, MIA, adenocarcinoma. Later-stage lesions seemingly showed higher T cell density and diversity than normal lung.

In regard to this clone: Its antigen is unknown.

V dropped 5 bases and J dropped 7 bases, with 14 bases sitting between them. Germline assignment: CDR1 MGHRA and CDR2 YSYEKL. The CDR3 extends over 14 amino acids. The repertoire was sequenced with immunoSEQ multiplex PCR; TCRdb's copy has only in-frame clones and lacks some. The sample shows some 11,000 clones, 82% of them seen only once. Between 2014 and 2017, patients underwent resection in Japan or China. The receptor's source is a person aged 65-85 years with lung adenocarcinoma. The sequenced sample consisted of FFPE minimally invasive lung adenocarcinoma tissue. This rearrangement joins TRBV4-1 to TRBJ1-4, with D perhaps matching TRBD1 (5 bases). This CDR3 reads CASSFPGGGEKLFF. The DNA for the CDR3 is TGCGCCAGCAGCTTTCCCGGGGGTGGTGAAAAACTGTTTTTT.